The 19 T cell receptor beta chains reported below all come from one sample, sequenced in a study of tumor-infiltrating lymphocytes in oesophageal squamous cell carcinoma listed by TCRdb under 2016. Libraries came from PCR. Sequencing was performed on an Illumina HiSeq 2000. In-frame beta chains were kept once TCRdb had trimmed the public reads at Q25 with fastp and called clones with MiXCR. CDR3 protein duplicates are merged, each entry listing the most common genes and DNA. The sample table shows fewer than 15,000 distinct CDR3 sequences, and roughly 51% are seen once. The ten top clones hold around 10% of the sample. Sequenced input: blood. The receptors derive from a female donor with esophageal squamous cell carcinoma.

The chain employs TRBV7-6 and TRBJ1-1, with a weak D call TRBD1 (6 bases). The CDR3 loop spans 15 amino acids. The germline CDR1 and CDR2 sequences are SGHVS and FNYEAQ. Trimming removed 2 bases at V and 10 bases at J, with 20 bases between. The DNA of the CDR3 is TGTGCCAGCAGCTTAAAACCAGGGGTCTGGGTTGGAGCTTTCTTT. This codes for CASSLKPGVWVGAFF.

A word on this clonotype: One junction end does not reproduce the germline sequence, and a read error may be involved. The gene calls are TRBV19 and TRBJ2-4, with 11 nucleotides matching TRBD1. The CDR3 covers 17 residues. The germline gives CDR1 LNHDA, CDR2 SQIVND (reference sequence). The CDR3 loop reads CASSMKGQGASIPSSFF. For the CDR3, the DNA is TGTGCCAGTAGTATGAAAGGACAGGGGGCGAGTATCCCATCATCCTTCTTC.

The chain carries TRBV6-6 and TRBJ1-1; a weak D match, TRBD1 (5 bases). The V end was cut by 6 bases, the J end by 1 base, with 12 bases between. Germline V CDR1 and CDR2: MNHNY, SVGAGI (reference sequence). CDR3 length equals 14 residues. CDR3 residues: CASSYSGTNTEAFF. The CDR3 DNA reads as TGTGCCAGCAGCTATTCAGGGACGAACACTGAAGCTTTCTTT.

This sequence joins TRBV30 and TRBJ1-6; D is possibly TRBD1 (5 bases). CDR1 and CDR2 from the germline V gene are GTSNPN and SVGIG (reference sequence). CDR3 length: 14 residues. V lost 4 bases to trimming and J lost 7 bases, with 14 bases between them. CDR3 amino acids: CAWNLIWGNSPLHF. The CDR3 nucleotides read TGTGCCTGGAATCTTATATGGGGCAATTCACCCCTCCACTTT.

A word on this clonotype: A junction end diverges from the germline sequence, so it may reflect a read error. The V call is TRBV7-6, the J call TRBJ2-1; tentatively, D is TRBD1 or TRBD2 (5 bases each). The CDR3 is 14 amino acids. Germline CDR1 and CDR2: SGHVS and FNYEAQ. This CDR3 reads CASSSHPTGTEQFF. CDR3 DNA: TGTGCTAGCAGCTCCCATCCTACGGGGACTGAGCAGTTCTTC.

This clonotype was recorded a few times. V usage is TRBV7-2 and J usage is TRBJ2-1; D is ambiguous. CDR1 SGHTA and CDR2 FQGNSA come from the germline V gene. The CDR3 loop spans 15 amino acids. V was cut by 5 bases and J by 0 bases, with 11 bases left in between. The CDR3 coding sequence is TGTGCCAGCAGCCTCGACGGAAGCTCCTACAATGAGCAGTTCTTC. It specifies CASSLDGSSYNEQFF.

This rearrangement joins TRBV10-2 to TRBJ2-1, with D possibly matching TRBD2 (6 bases). TRBJ2-5 explains the end of the DNA better; the J call may be wrong. The CDR3 is made up of 17 amino acids. CDR1 is WSHSY and CDR2 is SAAADI in the germline V gene. CDR3 amino acids: CASSPGGAGSARETQYF. The CDR3 bases are TGCGCCAGCAGCCCCGGAGGGGCGGGGTCTGCCCGAGAGACCCAGTACTTC.

By proportion, this clonotype is medium-sized. The J gene is TRBJ2-2, the V gene TRBV12-3 or TRBV12-4; 9 bases line up with TRBD2. This CDR3 spans 18 amino acids. V shed 8 bases, J shed 4 bases, and the junction held 17 bases outside the gene matches. The CDR3 loop is CASVAHVGGGRATGELFF. The DNA of the CDR3 is TGTGCCAGCGTAGCCCACGTGGGAGGCGGGAGGGCCACCGGGGAGCTGTTTTTT.

The chain couples TRBV12-3 or TRBV12-4 to TRBJ2-3, with D perhaps being TRBD1 or TRBD2 (5 bases each). Trimming pared 4 bases from V and 0 bases from J, leaving 11 bases between. The CDR3 consists of 15 residues. The DNA of the CDR3 is TGTGCCAGCAGTTATGTGTGGGACAGCACAGATACGCAGTATTTT. Its protein product is CASSYVWDSTDTQYF.

Comment on this clonotype: Without the conserved terminal phenylalanine or tryptophan, this CDR3 likely stems from a read error. The chain joins TRBV18 to TRBJ1-6; D is undetermined. The CDR3 spans 15 residues. CDR1 and CDR2 (germline): KGHSH, LQKENI. V was pared by 1 base and J by 7 bases, with 11 bases between. The CDR3: CASSPHGAENSPLHS. The CDR3 DNA reads TGTGCCAGCTCACCACACGGAGCTGAAAATTCACCCCTCCACTCT.

This clonotype showed up just once. The rearrangement joins TRBV7-8 to TRBJ2-5, with a possible D match to TRBD2 (6 bases). The J call may not be correct, given that the DNA end is closer to TRBJ2-1. This CDR3 has 13 amino acids. In germline, CDR1 is SGHVS, CDR2 FQNEAQ. The CDR3 coding sequence is TGTGCCAGCAGCAGCAGGGAGGAAAGCGAGCAGTTCTTC. Its protein is CASSSREESEQFF.

In the case of this clonotype: Because it lacks the conserved phenylalanine or tryptophan at the end, this CDR3 is likely a read error. The DNA is left out, because the CDR3 cannot be placed on it with certainty; the CDR3 is given as TCRdb lists it. The chain joins TRBV7-2 to TRBJ1-1; the table gives TRBD1 as D, unverified against the DNA. The CDR3 has 15 residues if both end residues are counted. Germline V lookup: CDR1 SGHTA, CDR2 FQGNSA. CDR3 sequence reads: CASRKDMYNEQFFGP.

The V and J genes are TRBV11-2 and TRBJ2-3; 8 nucleotides match TRBD2. V lost 5 bases, J lost 6 bases, and 4 bases stayed unmatched. This CDR3 comprises 13 residues. Germline lookup yields CDR1 SGHAT and CDR2 FQNNGV. The CDR3 DNA reads as TGTGCCAGCAGCGGGACTAGGGTGGATACGCAGTATTTT. It yields the protein CASSGTRVDTQYF. Full variable domain (rest looked up from reference TRBV11-2 and TRBJ2-3): EAGVAQSPRYKIIEKRQSVAFWCNPISGHATLYWYQQILGQGPKLLIQFQNNGVVDDSQLPKDRFSAERLKGVDSTLKIQPAKLEDSAVYLCASSGTRVDTQYFGPGTRLTVL.

The chain carries TRBV6-4 and TRBJ2-3, with D tentatively TRBD2 (6 bases). There are 14 residues in the CDR3. Germline CDR1 reads MRHNA; CDR2 reads SNTAGT. V dropped 3 bases and J dropped 4 bases, with 11 bases sitting between them. DNA for the CDR3: TGTGCCAGCAGTGATGGAGGGTCGTCAGATACGCAGTATTTT. Its translation is CASSDGGSSDTQYF.

This rearrangement joins TRBV6-1 to TRBJ2-4, with TRBD1 identical over 8 bases. Gene TRBJ2-7 matches the end of the DNA better, so the J call may be wrong. The CDR3 loop spans 15 amino acids. From germline, CDR1 is MNHNS and CDR2 SASEGT. The CDR3 sequence is CASRAGTGLSYEQYF. The CDR3 coding sequence is TGTGCCAGCAGGGCCGGGACAGGTTTGTCTTACGAGCAGTACTTC.

As concerns this clonotype: This CDR3 fails to terminate in the conserved phenylalanine or tryptophan, so it likely reflects a read error. The DNA is left out, because the CDR3 cannot be placed on it with certainty; the CDR3 is given as TCRdb lists it. This chain joins TRBV14 and TRBJ2-1; TRBD1 is the table's D call, not checked against the DNA. Germline V gene lookup returns CDR1 SGHDN and CDR2 FVKESK. The length of the CDR3 is 16 amino acids, counting both ends. The CDR3 protein is CASSPDRVRYGYTFGS.

This clonotype was counted only a few times. This chain uses TRBV30 with TRBJ1-5, with D possibly TRBD1 on 5 matching bases. The CDR3 runs 14 residues. The V gene lost 5 bases and the J gene lost 4 bases, with 15 bases spanning the gap. Germline V gene sequence: CDR1 GTSNPN, CDR2 SVGIG (reference sequence). The CDR3 loop is CAWGGTVPNQPQHF. DNA for the CDR3: TGTGCCTGGGGAGGGACGGTTCCAAATCAGCCCCAGCATTTT.

This clonotype was observed a handful of times. The chain carries TRBV7-6 and TRBJ1-2; TRBD1 might be the D (5 bases). V was cut by 5 bases and J by 2 bases, with 6 bases left in between. The germline V gene has CDR1 SGHVS and CDR2 FNYEAQ. CDR3 length equals 12 residues. The CDR3 reads CASSRDNYGYTF. The DNA for the CDR3 is TGTGCCAGCAGCCGGGACAACTATGGCTACACCTTC.

This clonotype has more than one count but fewer than ten. The chain links TRBV20-1 to TRBJ2-5; TRBD2 aligns across 11 bases. CDR1 and CDR2 (germline): DFQATT, SNEGSKA (reference sequence). The CDR3 consists of 16 residues. V shed 6 bases, J shed 4 bases, and the junction held 13 bases outside the gene matches. As DNA, the CDR3 is TGCAGTGCCCCCCCCCGACTAGCGGGGAAGGGAGAGACCCAGTACTTC. Its protein is CSAPPRLAGKGETQYF.